Listed below are T cell receptor beta chains from one sample, sequenced in a study of neurological immune-mediated disorders. TCRdb ran MiXCR on the 5' RACE reads and lists one entry per CDR3 protein. Of over 70,000 distinct CDR3 sequences in the sample, more than 8.5% are singletons; the top ten hold about 9.6%. The sequenced sample was PBMCs. These receptors were taken from a man younger than 45 in good health. Each CDR3 is given with its conserved first and last residue. D genes are given only for firm matches. Clone size is stated in some rows and not others, as once, few, many or a class when expanded.

length: 18; V: TRBV12-3/TRBV12-4; size: few; J: TRBJ1-1; D: TRBD1; CDR3: CASSSQSPERTGGAEAFF; DNA: TGTGCCAGCAGCTCACAATCGCCGGAGCGGACAGGGGGGGCTGAAGCTTTCTTT
length: 13; V: TRBV5-1; size: many; J: TRBJ2-5; D: NA; CDR3: CASSLGIGETQYF; DNA: TGCGCCAGCAGCTTGGGGATCGGAGAGACCCAGTACTTC
length: 13; V: TRBV5-1; size: many; J: TRBJ2-3; D: NA; CDR3: CASRTGGTDTQYF; DNA: TGCGCCAGCAGGACGGGGGGCACAGATACGCAGTATTTT
length: 12; V: TRBV12-3/TRBV12-4; size: many; J: TRBJ2-1; D: NA; CDR3: CASSSRGREQFF; DNA: TGTGCCAGCAGTTCCAGGGGCCGTGAGCAGTTCTTC
length: 11; V: TRBV29-1; size: many; J: TRBJ2-7; D: NA; CDR3: CSVEDAYEQYF; DNA: TGCAGCGTGGAGGACGCCTACGAGCAGTACTTC
length: 14; V: TRBV18; size: NA; J: TRBJ2-5; D: NA; CDR3: CASSPDMVQETQYF; DNA: TGTGCCAGCTCACCAGATATGGTACAAGAGACCCAGTACTTC
length: 15; V: TRBV5-1; size: many; J: TRBJ2-3; D: TRBD2; CDR3: CASSLALAGTDTQYF; DNA: TGCGCCAGCAGCTTGGCGTTAGCGGGTACAGATACGCAGTATTTT
length: 15; V: TRBV7-2; size: many; J: TRBJ1-3; D: NA; CDR3: CASSPRVSSGNTIYF; DNA: TGTGCCAGCAGCCCCCGTGTCAGCTCTGGAAACACCATATATTTT
length: 14; V: TRBV20-1; size: many; J: TRBJ1-1; D: TRBD1; CDR3: CSARGTAMNTEAFF; DNA: TGCAGTGCTAGGGGGACAGCCATGAACACTGAAGCTTTCTTT
length: 15; V: TRBV10-3; size: many; J: TRBJ2-5; D: TRBD2; CDR3: CAISGPTSGTGTQYF; DNA: TGTGCCATCAGTGGACCGACTAGCGGGACCGGGACCCAGTACTTC
length: 16; V: TRBV30; size: NA; J: TRBJ2-7; D: TRBD2; CDR3: CAWSSLAGGNSYEQYF; DNA: TGTGCCTGGAGTTCACTAGCGGGAGGAAATTCTTACGAGCAGTACTTC
length: 15; V: TRBV29-1; size: many; J: TRBJ2-3; D: TRBD1; CDR3: CSVVVQGGGTDTQYF; DNA: TGCAGCGTTGTGGTACAGGGGGGCGGCACAGATACGCAGTATTTT
length: 13; V: TRBV29-1; size: many; J: TRBJ2-5; D: NA; CDR3: CSVEVGDQETQYF; DNA: TGCAGCGTTGAAGTAGGGGATCAAGAGACCCAGTACTTC
length: 12; V: TRBV5-1; size: many; J: TRBJ2-7; D: NA; CDR3: CASRGTLYEQYF; DNA: TGCGCCAGCCGCGGGACACTCTACGAGCAGTACTTC
length: 13; V: TRBV5-1; size: many; J: TRBJ1-1; D: TRBD1; CDR3: CASSLDRGFEAFF; DNA: TGCGCCAGCAGCTTGGACAGGGGCTTTGAAGCTTTCTTT